This T cell receptor beta chain originates from a study of cytomegalovirus exposure and HLA in healthy donors. The PCR ran on 60 Vbeta and 13 Jbeta primers. Profiling relied on immunoSEQ multiplex PCR, and the TCRdb table lists in-frame clones only, not all of them. Of about 130,000 clones listed, about 80% are singletons. Germline lookup yields CDR1 SGHRS and CDR2 YFSETQ. V was cut by 3 bases and J by 2 bases, with 8 bases left in between. This CDR3 comprises 13 residues. This TCR was sampled from a man aged 30 to 45 in good health and CMV-seropositive. The genes are TRBV5-1 and TRBJ1-2; D gene ambiguous. Sequenced input: PBMCs. The CDR3 region has the DNA TGCGCCAGCAGCTATACCGGGAACTATGGCTACACCTTC. Its protein product is CASSYTGNYGYTF.